This TCR beta chain came from a study of PD-1 blockade in classical Hodgkin lymphoma (dated by TCRdb to the early 2020s). Turning to the overall study: Nivolumab dosing was 3 mg/kg intravenously every 2 weeks, continuing until either disease progression or unacceptable toxicity. To define a peripheral blood immune signature of response to PD-1 blockade in classical Hodgkin lymphoma, the study combined TCR beta sequencing with CyTOF. On the study overall, not on this receptor specifically: By C4D1, a significant rise was seen in CD4+ TCR diversity but not in CD8+ TCR diversity (p=0.0027 vs p=0.16), and the rise was most apparent among complete responders (p=0.02). Trial patients achieving complete response had baseline diversity similar to newly diagnosed patients, whereas partial responders and progressors had significantly lower diversity. Baseline TCR diversity was reported as lower in newly diagnosed patients than in healthy donors, and lower still in relapsed/refractory patients. Patients starting nivolumab less than 1 year after ASCT had lower diversity and were excluded from later analyses to avoid confounding by immune reconstitution. The study covered only a single clinical trial cohort, and the causes of the repertoire differences, possibly disease activity or prior therapy, were still not defined.

The Qiagen DNeasy kit was used to extract genomic DNA both from unsorted PBMCs and from the negatively selected CD4+ and CD8+ fractions. TCR beta CDR3 regions were amplified by immunoSEQ multiplex PCR using primers annealing to V and J segments. A synthetic immune receptor repertoire was used to minimize amplification bias, and remaining bias was computationally removed after sequencing. The paper's processing steps were these. Custom Python scripts were used to quantify repertoire diversity as the Shannon entropy index. Unsorted, CD4+ and CD8+ repertoires were examined separately, except in combined analyses, for which CD4+ and CD8+ sequences were merged in silico. Clonal expansion was defined as at least a 2-fold frequency increase after treatment relative to C1D1, with a pseudocount of 0.5 for undetected baseline clones. Singleton clones were defined as clones with 0 or 1 copy at C1D1, and non-singleton clones were defined as clones with 2 or more copies. Clones expanded in unsorted samples were annotated as CD4+, CD8+ or unknown by matching protein sequences in sorted samples from the same patient. Wilcoxon tests on paired samples were used to test changes in diversity from C1D1 to C4D1. Held by TCRdb, this immuneACCESS table contains in-frame sequences only and omits some clones. Under half of the omission traces to an unresolved V gene where checked; the cause of the rest is unknown. V and J calls and clone size are those listed in that table; D and trimming were worked out from the DNA. Here the sample has 90,000 to 100,000 clones; around 81% occur a single time. 15% to 20% of the sample belongs to the ten largest clones.

Details on this clone: No cognate antigen has been identified for it. The sample holds no much larger clone one base away, and base qualities are not on file.

The time point label of this sample denotes: cycle 2 day 1 (C2D1) of nivolumab. Every trial patient had relapsed after autologous stem cell transplantation, and cohorts A, B and C differed in prior brentuximab vedotin exposure. The trial cohort comprised 60 or so patients with relapsed/refractory classical Hodgkin lymphoma whose best overall responses were complete response, partial response or progressive disease. In the multi-cohort phase II CheckMate 205 trial, trial patients received single-agent nivolumab. An independent review committee assessed best overall response by applying the 2007 International Working Group response criteria. PBMCs from the trial were collected at three points: immediately before nivolumab initiation (C1D1), and during therapy at cycle 2 day 1 and cycle 4 day 1. Peripheral blood was collected in 8 mL Vacutainer Cell Preparation Tubes, from which PBMCs were isolated by centrifugation and then cryopreserved.

The specimen comprised peripheral blood mononuclear cells (PBMCs), sampled before the second cycle of nivolumab. The receptor's source is a human donor with classical Hodgkin lymphoma.

The sequenced DNA: TGTGCCAGCAGTGAACAGGGGAGAACGAACACTGAAGCTTTCTTT. This gives the protein CASSEQGRTNTEAFF. In this chain, TRBV6-1 is recombined with TRBJ1-1; the D gene is perhaps TRBD1, on 6 matching bases. As encoded in the germline V gene, CDR1 is MNHNS while CDR2 is SASEGT. The CDR3 spans 15 residues, from the cysteine through the phenylalanine. The CDR3 DNA has 45 bases and is translated from base 1. Trimming removed 2 bases from V and 1 base from J, leaving 11 bases between the germline ends.